A selection of T cell receptor beta chains follows, all from one sample in a study of shared clonotypes between healthy human individuals. Only in-frame clones appear in the TCRdb table, and some are missing; sequencing was by immunoSEQ multiplex PCR. In the table there are about 660,000 clones, about 74% of which are singletons. The sequencing sample was made of memory CD4+ T cells sorted from blood. These receptor sequences come from a woman between 25 and 40 years old in good health. CDR3s include the opening cysteine and the closing phenylalanine or tryptophan. The D gene is left open where the match is weak. Clone size appears in some rows only: once, few, many, or a class for an expanded clone.

size,D,J,V,CDR3,DNA
few,TRBD1,TRBJ2-7,TRBV7-9,CASSLNRGDEQYF,TGTGCCAGCAGCTTAAACAGGGGGGACGAGCAGTACTTC
.,TRBD1,TRBJ2-3,TRBV7-3,CASSLRGTGGTDTQYF,TGTGCCAGCAGCTTAAGGGGGACAGGTGGAACAGATACGCAGTATTTT
few,TRBD2,TRBJ2-7,TRBV7-2,CASSLTSGVSYEQYF,TGTGCCAGCAGCTTAACTAGCGGGGTGTCCTACGAGCAGTACTTC
.,.,TRBJ2-7,TRBV27,CASRNPRMAGSYYEQYF,TGTGCCAGCCGGAACCCCCGGATGGCGGGGTCTTACTACGAGCAGTACTTC
.,.,TRBJ1-2,TRBV7-9,CASSSSGGGRDYTF,TGTGCCAGCAGCTCATCAGGAGGGGGGCGAGACTACACCTTC
.,.,TRBJ1-2,TRBV9,CASSSFGQKNYGYTF,TGTGCCAGCAGCTCCTTCGGACAGAAAAATTATGGCTACACCTTC
few,TRBD1,TRBJ1-5,TRBV7-9,CASSPQGASNQPQHF,TGTGCCAGCAGCCCGCAGGGGGCGAGCAATCAGCCCCAGCATTTT
few,TRBD1,TRBJ1-2,TRBV5-6,CASTPTGTGINYGYTF,TGTGCCAGTACACCAACCGGGACAGGGATTAACTATGGCTACACCTTC
.,TRBD1,TRBJ1-1,TRBV28,CASSLRQGSTEAFF,TGTGCCAGCAGTCTAAGACAGGGAAGTACTGAAGCTTTCTTT
.,.,TRBJ1-2,TRBV7-9,CASSHRWADGGYTF,TGTGCCAGCAGCCATCGGTGGGCAGATGGTGGCTACACCTTC
.,TRBD2,TRBJ2-1,TRBV5-6,CASSRLAGGTYNEQFF,TGTGCCAGCAGCCGACTAGCGGGAGGGACCTACAATGAGCAGTTCTTC
once,.,TRBJ1-2,TRBV19,CASSVGMNYGYTF,TGTGCCAGTAGTGTAGGAATGAACTATGGCTACACCTTC
once,.,TRBJ2-6,TRBV5-8,CASTSPGSGANVLTF,TGTGCCAGCACCTCCCCGGGCTCTGGGGCCAACGTCCTGACTTTC
.,.,TRBJ1-2,TRBV28,CASSADSSALYGYTF,TGTGCCAGCAGTGCAGACAGTTCAGCCCTCTATGGCTACACCTTC
once,.,TRBJ1-5,TRBV6-5,CASSYDGRGVQPQHF,TGTGCCAGCAGTTACGACGGGCGGGGGGTTCAGCCCCAGCATTTT
few,TRBD2,TRBJ2-7,TRBV2,CASSRLAGVNEQYF,TGTGCCAGCAGCCGACTAGCGGGAGTGAACGAGCAGTACTTC
many,.,TRBJ2-2,TRBV7-9,CASSLASGNTGELFF,TGTGCCAGCAGCTTAGCTAGCGGGAACACCGGGGAGCTGTTTTTT
.,.,TRBJ2-5,TRBV18,CASSAHPQETQYF,TGTGCCAGCTCAGCCCACCCCCAAGAGACCCAGTACTTC
.,TRBD2,TRBJ2-7,TRBV28,CASRSGAGGTPEQYF,TGTGCCAGCAGATCCGGAGCGGGAGGCACCCCCGAGCAGTACTTC
few,TRBD2,TRBJ2-1,TRBV5-1,CASSPGGEVYNEQFF,TGCGCCAGCAGCCCTGGGGGGGAGGTCTACAATGAGCAGTTCTTC